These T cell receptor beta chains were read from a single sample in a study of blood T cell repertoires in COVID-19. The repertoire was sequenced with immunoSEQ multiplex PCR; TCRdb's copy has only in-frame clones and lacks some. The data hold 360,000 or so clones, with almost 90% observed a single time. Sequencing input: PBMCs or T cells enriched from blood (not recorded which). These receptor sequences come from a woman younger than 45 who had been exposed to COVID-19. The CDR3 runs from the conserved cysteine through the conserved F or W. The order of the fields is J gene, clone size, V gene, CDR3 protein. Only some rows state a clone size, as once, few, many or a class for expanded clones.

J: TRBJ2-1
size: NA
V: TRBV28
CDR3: CASSLGGDSSYNEQFF

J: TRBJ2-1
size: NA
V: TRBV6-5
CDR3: CASSLTSGRMNEQFF

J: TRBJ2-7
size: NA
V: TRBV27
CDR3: CASSLVRGTYSYEQYF

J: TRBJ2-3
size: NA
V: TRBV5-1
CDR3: CASSLAGTDTQYF

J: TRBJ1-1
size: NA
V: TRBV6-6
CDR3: CAIQGTEAFF

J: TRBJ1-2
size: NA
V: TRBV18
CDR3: CASFPGFNYGYTF

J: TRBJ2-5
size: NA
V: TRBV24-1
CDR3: CATSGAWAPQETQYF

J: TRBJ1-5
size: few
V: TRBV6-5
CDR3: CASRTGANQPQHF

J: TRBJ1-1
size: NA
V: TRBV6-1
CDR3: CASSEGAFRNTEAFF

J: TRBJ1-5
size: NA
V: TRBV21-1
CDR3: CASSSNRTAYSNQPQHF

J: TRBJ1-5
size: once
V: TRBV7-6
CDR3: CASSLDRTGGQPQHF

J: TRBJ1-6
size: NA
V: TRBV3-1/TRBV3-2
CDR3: CASSQDGGRASIDSPLHF

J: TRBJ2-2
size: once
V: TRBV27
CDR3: CASSVGASGNTGELFF

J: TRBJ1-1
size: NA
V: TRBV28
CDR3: CASLLAGFGNTEAFF

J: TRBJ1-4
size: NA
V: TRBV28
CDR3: CASSLAGSTNEKLFF

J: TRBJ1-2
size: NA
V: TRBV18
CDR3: CASSPQAGDGYTF

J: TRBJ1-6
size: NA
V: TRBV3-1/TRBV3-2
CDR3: CASSQGTEVISPLHF

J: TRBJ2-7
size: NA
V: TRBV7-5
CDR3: CARSLARVEEQYF

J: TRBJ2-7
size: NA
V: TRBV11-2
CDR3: CASSIPGPGGEQYF

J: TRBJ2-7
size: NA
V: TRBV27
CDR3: CASSLSPGTFYEQYF

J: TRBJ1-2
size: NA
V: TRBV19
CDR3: CASRPGQGNYGYTF

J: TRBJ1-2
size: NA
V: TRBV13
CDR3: CASSLVGGQGYGYTF

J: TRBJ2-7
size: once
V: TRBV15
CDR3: CATRTGRMEQYF

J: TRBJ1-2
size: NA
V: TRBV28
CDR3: CASSSTGQGFYGYTF

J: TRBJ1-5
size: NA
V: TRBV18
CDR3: CASSPWAPGTAEPQHF

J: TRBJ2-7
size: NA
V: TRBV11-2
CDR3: CASSLVDQYEQYF

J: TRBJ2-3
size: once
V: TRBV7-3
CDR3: CASSSPGGLGADTQYF

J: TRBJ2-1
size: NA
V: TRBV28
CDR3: CASGSSDFNEQFF

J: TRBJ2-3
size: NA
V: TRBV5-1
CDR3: CASSSGTGATTDTQYF

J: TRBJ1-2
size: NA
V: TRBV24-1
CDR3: CATSDTKWGRQGEGYTF

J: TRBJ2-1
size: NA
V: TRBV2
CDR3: CASNRGLSYNEQFF

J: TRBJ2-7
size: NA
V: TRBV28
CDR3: CATGSWGVQTSEQYF

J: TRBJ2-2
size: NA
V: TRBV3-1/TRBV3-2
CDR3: CASSSIAANTGELFF

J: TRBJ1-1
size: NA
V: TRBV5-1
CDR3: CASSSRQGNTEAFF

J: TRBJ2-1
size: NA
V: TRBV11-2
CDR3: CASSRTSGRAFNEQFF

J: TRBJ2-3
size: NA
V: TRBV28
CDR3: CASSLLREGLDTQYF

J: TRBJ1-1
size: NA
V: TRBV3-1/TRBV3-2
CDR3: CASSPTGGRTEAFF

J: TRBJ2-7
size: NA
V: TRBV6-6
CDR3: CASSYDSGLAAHEQYF

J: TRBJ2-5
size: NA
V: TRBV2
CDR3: CASSGDRGIQETQYF

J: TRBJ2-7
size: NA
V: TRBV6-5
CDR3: CASSYASRGSSYEQYF

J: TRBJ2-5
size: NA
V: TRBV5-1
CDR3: CASSATGESQETQYF

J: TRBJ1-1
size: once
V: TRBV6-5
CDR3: CASSYQAEAFF

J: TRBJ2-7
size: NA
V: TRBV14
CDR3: CASSSQGFGEQYF

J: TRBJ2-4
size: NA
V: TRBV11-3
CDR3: CASRSTGNIQYF

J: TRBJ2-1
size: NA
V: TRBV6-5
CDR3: CASSPDRGTYNEQFF

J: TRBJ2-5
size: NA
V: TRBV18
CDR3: CASSPPGGGPGETQYF

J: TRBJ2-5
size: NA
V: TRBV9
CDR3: CASSSGQGFLETQYF

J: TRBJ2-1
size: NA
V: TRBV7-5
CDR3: CARSLAPPAAAGPNEQFF

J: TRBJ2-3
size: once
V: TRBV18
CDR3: CASSPTGGEDTQYF

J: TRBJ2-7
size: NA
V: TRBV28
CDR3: CASRGGLLYEQYF

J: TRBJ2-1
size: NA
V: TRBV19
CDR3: CASSIWTGGLSEQFF

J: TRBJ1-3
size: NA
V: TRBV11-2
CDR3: CASSLTWARPGNTIYF

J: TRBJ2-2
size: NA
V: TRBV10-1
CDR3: CASSKTGGTGELFF

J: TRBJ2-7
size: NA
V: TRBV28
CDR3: CASISVWSGTGYEQYF

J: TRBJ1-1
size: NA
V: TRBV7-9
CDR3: CASSHIIAGTEAFF

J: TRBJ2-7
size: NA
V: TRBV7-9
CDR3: CASSLGTGGGYEQYF

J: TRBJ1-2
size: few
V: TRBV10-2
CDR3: CASSGDRSYGYTF